What follows are 9 T cell receptor beta chains derived from one specimen sequenced in a study of T cell responses to AZD1222 COVID-19 vaccine. This table comes from immunoSEQ multiplex PCR, and its TCRdb copy is limited to in-frame clones, with some not included. The sample lists roughly 120,000 clones; 90% to 95% were seen once. The material sequenced was peripheral blood, taken on day 0 of AZD1222 vaccination. Source of these receptors: an adult in good health.

The V and J genes are TRBV12-3 or TRBV12-4 and TRBJ1-2; D possibly corresponds to TRBD1 (5 bases). The CDR3 is 13 amino acids. The V end was cut by 6 bases, the J end by 6 bases, with 14 bases between. The CDR3 loop is CASRSSGSDGYTF. CDR3 DNA: TGTGCCAGCAGATCCTCAGGGTCGGATGGCTACACCTTC.

The count of this clone is one. The V and J genes are TRBV27 and TRBJ1-2; a possible D gene is TRBD1 (6 bases). CDR1 and CDR2 from the germline V gene are MNHEY and SMNVEV (reference sequence). CDR3 size: 17 residues. V was pared by 5 bases and J by 3 bases, with 22 bases between. The CDR3 DNA reads as TGTGCCAGCAGTGGTGGACAAAACAGGGTTGTATACTATGGCTACACCTTC. Protein product: CASSGGQNRVVYYGYTF.

The rearrangement joins TRBV28 to TRBJ1-5; a possible D gene is TRBD1 (5 bases). V was shortened by 11 bases and J by 4 bases, with 15 bases between the two germline ends. The CDR3 is 13 amino acids. Germline lookup yields CDR1 MDHEN and CDR2 SYDVKM. The DNA of the CDR3 is TGTGCCTTCGGGGGAGCAGCTAATCAGCCCCAGCATTTT. It encodes CAFGGAANQPQHF.

The gene calls are TRBV10-3 and TRBJ2-7; 7 positions agree with TRBD1. V gave up 2 bases and J gave up 0 bases; unmatched junction bases: 4. The CDR3 is 15 amino acids. Looked up from germline, CDR1 is ENHRY and CDR2 is SYGVKD. CDR3 nucleotides: TGTGCCATCAGTGAGGGGGACAGAAGCTCCTACGAGCAGTACTTC. It yields the protein CAISEGDRSSYEQYF.

J is TRBJ1-1 and V is TRBV9; perhaps TRBD1 as D (6 bases). CDR3 length equals 12 residues. The V end was cut by 4 bases, the J end by 9 bases, with 13 bases between. Germline V gene lookup returns CDR1 SGDLS and CDR2 YYNGEE. In DNA form, the CDR3 reads TGTGCCAGCAGCCTAACAGGGATCCAAGCTTTCTTT. Protein: CASSLTGIQAFF.

This chain connects TRBV7-3 to TRBJ2-4; the D gene is possibly TRBD2 (6 bases). Trimming stripped 0 bases from V and 2 bases from J, with 14 bases between. The germline CDR1 and CDR2 sequences are SGHTA and FQGTGA. The CDR3 has 17 amino acids. The CDR3 region is CASSLTGTGVSKNIQYF. CDR3 nucleotide sequence: TGTGCCAGCAGCTTAACGGGGACGGGAGTGTCCAAAAACATTCAGTACTTC.

The gene calls are TRBV27 and TRBJ1-1; TRBD1 matches at 11 bases. V lost 7 bases and J lost 5; bases outside the gene matches: 12. The CDR3 contains 16 residues. Germline CDR1 and CDR2: MNHEY and SMNVEV (reference sequence). In nucleotides, the CDR3 is TGTGCCAGCACCCCCAGGACAGGGGGCTTAAGAACTGAAGCTTTCTTT. It translates to CASTPRTGGLRTEAFF.

The gene calls are TRBV5-1 and TRBJ2-5; D is unclear. The CDR3 totals 15 residues. CDR1 is SGHRS and CDR2 is YFSETQ in the germline V gene. V dropped 1 base and J dropped 0 bases, with 10 bases sitting between them. Here the CDR3 DNA reads TGCGCCAGCAGCTTGAATAGCAGGTACCAAGAGACCCAGTACTTC. Its translation is CASSLNSRYQETQYF.

V and J are TRBV5-5 and TRBJ1-2, with 7 positions matching TRBD1. The germline V gene has CDR1 SGHKS and CDR2 YYEKEE (reference sequence). The CDR3 covers 16 residues. V lost 0 bases to trimming and J lost 6 bases; unmatched junction nucleotides: 11. The DNA of the CDR3 is TGTGCCAGCAGCTTGGAACCGACAGGGTACCCCAATGGCTACACCTTC. It translates to CASSLEPTGYPNGYTF.